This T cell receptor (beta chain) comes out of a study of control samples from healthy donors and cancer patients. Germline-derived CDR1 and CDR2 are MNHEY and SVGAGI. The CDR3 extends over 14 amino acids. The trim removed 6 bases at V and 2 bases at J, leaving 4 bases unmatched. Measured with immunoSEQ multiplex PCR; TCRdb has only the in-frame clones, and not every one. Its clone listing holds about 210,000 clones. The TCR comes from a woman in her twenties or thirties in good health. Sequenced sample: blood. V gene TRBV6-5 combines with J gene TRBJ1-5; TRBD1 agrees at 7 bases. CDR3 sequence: CASSRGTGNQPQHF. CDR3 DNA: TGTGCCAGCAGCCGCGGGACAGGCAATCAGCCCCAGCATTTT.